This TCR beta chain was captured in a study of blood T cells in healthy people across ages. Study conclusions and caveats: Measured against age, TCR beta diversity per million T cells decreased in a roughly linear manner.

The authors ran a second PCR of roughly 6 to 12 cycles using a sample-barcoded 5' primer and a J-beta primer mix. Each cDNA molecule carried a tag from a template-switch adaptor that contained 12 random nucleotides. TCRdb re-called the 5' RACE reads with MiXCR, one entry per CDR3 protein. The sample consists of more than 900,000 distinct CDR3 sequences, 29% of them appearing once. Germline values: CDR1 SGHDN, CDR2 FVKESK. The length of the CDR3 is 18 residues. Unmatched junction bases numbered 20, after V lost 0 bases and J lost 13 bases. This clonotype was observed a few times. Its cognate antigen is unknown. This may stem from a read error, because a much larger clone lies one nucleotide away. These data were also filed under a second study, of T cells of mothers and their children. According to that study: All extracted RNA went into cDNA synthesis, about 1.4 ug per 15 ul. Related and unrelated pairs show similar shaping of TCR recombination output by thymic selection.

Sample: blood. The TCR was taken from a middle-aged woman in good health. The rearrangement uses TRBV14 and TRBJ2-4; 8 nucleotides align to TRBD2. The CDR3, as DNA: TGTGCCAGCAGCCAAGAGCCCGCCTTTGGCGGGGGGTGGGATGAGCAGTACTTC. Translation: CASSQEPAFGGGWDEQYF. The complete variable domain, with remaining parts taken from reference TRBV14 and TRBJ2-4, reads EAGVTQFPSHSVIEKGQTVTLRCDPISGHDNLYWYRRVMGKEIKFLLHFVKESKQDESGMPNNRFLAERTGGTYSTLKVQPAELEDSGVYFCASSQEPAFGGGWDEQYFGAGTRLSVL.